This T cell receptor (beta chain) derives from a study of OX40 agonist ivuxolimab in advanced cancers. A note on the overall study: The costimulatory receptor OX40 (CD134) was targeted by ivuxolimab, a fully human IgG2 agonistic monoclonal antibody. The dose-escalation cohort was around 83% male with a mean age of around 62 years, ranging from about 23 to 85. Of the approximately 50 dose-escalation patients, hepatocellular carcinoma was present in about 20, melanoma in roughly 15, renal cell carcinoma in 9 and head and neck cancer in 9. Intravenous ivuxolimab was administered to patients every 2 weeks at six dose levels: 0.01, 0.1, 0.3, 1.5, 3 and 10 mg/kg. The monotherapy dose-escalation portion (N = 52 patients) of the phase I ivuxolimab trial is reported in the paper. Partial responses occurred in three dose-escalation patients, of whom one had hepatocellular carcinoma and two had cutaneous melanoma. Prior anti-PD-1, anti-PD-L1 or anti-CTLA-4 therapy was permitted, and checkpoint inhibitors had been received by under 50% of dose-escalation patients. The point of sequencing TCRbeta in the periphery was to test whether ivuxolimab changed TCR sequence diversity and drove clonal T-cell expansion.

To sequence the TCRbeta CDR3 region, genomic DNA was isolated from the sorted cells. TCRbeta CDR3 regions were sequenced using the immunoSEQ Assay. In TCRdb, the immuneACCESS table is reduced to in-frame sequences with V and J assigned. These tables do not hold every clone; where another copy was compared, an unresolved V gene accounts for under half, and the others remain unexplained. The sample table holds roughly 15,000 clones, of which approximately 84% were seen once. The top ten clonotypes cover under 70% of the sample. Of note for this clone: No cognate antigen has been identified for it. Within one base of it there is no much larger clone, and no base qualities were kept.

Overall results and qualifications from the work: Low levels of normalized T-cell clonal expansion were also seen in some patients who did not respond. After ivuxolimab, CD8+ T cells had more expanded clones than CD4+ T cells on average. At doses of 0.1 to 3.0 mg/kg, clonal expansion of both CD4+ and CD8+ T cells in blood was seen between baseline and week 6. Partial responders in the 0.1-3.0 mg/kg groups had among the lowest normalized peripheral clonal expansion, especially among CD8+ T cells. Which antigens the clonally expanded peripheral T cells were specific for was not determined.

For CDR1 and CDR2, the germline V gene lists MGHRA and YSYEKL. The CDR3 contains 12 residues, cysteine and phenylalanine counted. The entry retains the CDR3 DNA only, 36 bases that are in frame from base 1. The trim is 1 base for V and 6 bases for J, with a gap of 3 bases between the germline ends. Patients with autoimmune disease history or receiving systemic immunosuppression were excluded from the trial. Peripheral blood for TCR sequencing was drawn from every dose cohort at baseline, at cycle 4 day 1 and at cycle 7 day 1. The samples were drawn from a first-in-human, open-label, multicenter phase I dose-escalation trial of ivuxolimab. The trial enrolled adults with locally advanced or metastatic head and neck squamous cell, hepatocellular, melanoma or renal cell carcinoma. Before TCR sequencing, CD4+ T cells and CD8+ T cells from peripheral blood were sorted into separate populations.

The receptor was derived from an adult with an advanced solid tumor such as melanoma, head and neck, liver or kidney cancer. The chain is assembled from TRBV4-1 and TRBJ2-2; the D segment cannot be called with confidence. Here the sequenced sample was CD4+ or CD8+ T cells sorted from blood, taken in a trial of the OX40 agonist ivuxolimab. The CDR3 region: CASSQVSGELFF. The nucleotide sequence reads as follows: TGCGCCAGCAGCCAAGTCTCCGGGGAGCTGTTTTTT.